This TCR beta chain came from a study of technical replicates of blood from several donors. V was pared by 5 bases and J by 1 base, with 12 bases between. Germline V gene data show CDR1 as SGHTA and CDR2 as FQGTGA. This CDR3 has 15 residues. Profiling relied on immunoSEQ multiplex PCR, and the TCRdb table lists in-frame clones only, not all of them. The data show approximately 66,000 clones, 85% to 90% seen once. The sequence derives from a human donor in good health. Some clones in this sample may be carry-over from other donors' samples. The chain links TRBV7-3 to TRBJ2-1; TRBD2 might be the D (6 bases). The sequenced material came from PBMCs. CDR3 protein: CASSPFAGSYNEQFF. The DNA for the CDR3 is TGTGCCAGCAGCCCCTTTGCGGGATCCTACAATGAGCAGTTCTTC. The variable domain in full, completed from reference TRBV7-3 and TRBJ2-1, reads GAGVSQTPSNKVTEKGKYVELRCDPISGHTALYWYRQSLGQGPEFLIYFQGTGAADDSGLPNDRFFAVRPEGSVSTLKIQRTERGDSAVYLCASSPFAGSYNEQFFGPGTRLTVL.